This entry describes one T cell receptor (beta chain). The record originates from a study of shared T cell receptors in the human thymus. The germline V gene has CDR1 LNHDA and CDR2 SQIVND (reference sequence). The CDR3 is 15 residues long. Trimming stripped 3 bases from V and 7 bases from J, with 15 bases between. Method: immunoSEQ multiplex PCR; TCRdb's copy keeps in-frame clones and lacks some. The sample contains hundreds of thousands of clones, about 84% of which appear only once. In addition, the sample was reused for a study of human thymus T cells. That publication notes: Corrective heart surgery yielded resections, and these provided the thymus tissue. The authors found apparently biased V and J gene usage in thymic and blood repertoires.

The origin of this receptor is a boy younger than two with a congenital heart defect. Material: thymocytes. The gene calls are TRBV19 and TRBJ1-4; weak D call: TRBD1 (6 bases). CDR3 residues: CASSIWGGACEKLFF. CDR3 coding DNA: TGTGCCAGTAGTATTTGGGGGGGGGCGTGTGAAAAACTGTTTTTT.